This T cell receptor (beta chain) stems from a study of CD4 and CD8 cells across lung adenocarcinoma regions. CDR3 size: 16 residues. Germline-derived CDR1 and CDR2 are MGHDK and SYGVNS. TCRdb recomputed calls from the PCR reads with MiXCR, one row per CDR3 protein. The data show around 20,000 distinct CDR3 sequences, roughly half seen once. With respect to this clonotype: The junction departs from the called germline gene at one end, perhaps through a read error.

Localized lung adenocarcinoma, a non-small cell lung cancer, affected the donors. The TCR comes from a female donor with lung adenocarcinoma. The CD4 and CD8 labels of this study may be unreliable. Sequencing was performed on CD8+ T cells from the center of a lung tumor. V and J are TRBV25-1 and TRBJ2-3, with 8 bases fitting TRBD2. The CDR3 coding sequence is TGTGCCAGCGGGGGACGGGGGGGCCGTAGCCAAGATACGCAGTATTTC. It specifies CASGGRGGRSQDTQYF.